What follows describes a single T cell receptor (beta chain). This sample was taken from a study of blood T cell repertoires in COVID-19. About the research overall: PBMCs, B-cell-depleted T cells, or T cells provided the cDNA or gDNA that made up the material.

Per the original data handling: Estimation of nucleated cell counts was performed using reference gene primer amplification. Profiled with immunoSEQ multiplex PCR; TCRdb holds only in-frame clones, not every one. The DNA gave D and trimming, while V, J and clone size come from that table. The repertoire holds 200,000 to 250,000 clones, with 85% as singletons. Looked up from germline, CDR1 is MGHRA and CDR2 is YSYEKL. The CDR3 is made up of 13 amino acids. V was clipped by 4 bases and J by 9 bases, with 12 bases between them. The chain links TRBV4-1 to TRBJ2-2; D might be TRBD2 (6 bases). The sample taken for sequencing was peripheral blood. The TCR comes from a woman between 70 and 85 years old with COVID-19, enrolled during active disease. The CDR3 here is CASSPWGVRELFF. The CDR3, as DNA: TGCGCCAGCAGCCCCTGGGGGGTGCGGGAGCTGTTTTTT.